This TCR beta chain was observed in a study of neoadjuvant anti-PD-1 for oral cavity cancer. Study-level information: Non-progressing patients received a fourth nivolumab dose near day 43, then surgery on days 50-56. General study findings and limits: After neoadjuvant nivolumab, PBMC T cell clonality was significantly higher in non-responders than responders. Higher pretreatment blood Treg/Th17 ratios correlated with higher pretreatment blood and lower post-treatment tumor TCRbeta clonality.

Notes on this clone: Its specificity is unknown.

The table came from immunoSEQ multiplex PCR; TCRdb's copy has only in-frame clones and leaves some out. The table lists approximately 14,000 clones, roughly two thirds of them singletons. Germline V gives CDR1 SNHLY, CDR2 FYNNEI. There are 13 residues in the CDR3. V was clipped by 6 bases and J by 7 bases, with 15 bases between them. The gene calls are TRBV2 and TRBJ1-2; maybe TRBD1 (5 bases). The source was PBMCs, collected before nivolumab (anti-PD-1) treatment. The TCR originated in a person aged 40 to 85 with oral cavity squamous cell carcinoma. In nucleotides, the CDR3 is TGTGCCAGCAGGACCGTAGAGGGGTCTGGCTACACCTTC. Amino acids: CASRTVEGSGYTF.